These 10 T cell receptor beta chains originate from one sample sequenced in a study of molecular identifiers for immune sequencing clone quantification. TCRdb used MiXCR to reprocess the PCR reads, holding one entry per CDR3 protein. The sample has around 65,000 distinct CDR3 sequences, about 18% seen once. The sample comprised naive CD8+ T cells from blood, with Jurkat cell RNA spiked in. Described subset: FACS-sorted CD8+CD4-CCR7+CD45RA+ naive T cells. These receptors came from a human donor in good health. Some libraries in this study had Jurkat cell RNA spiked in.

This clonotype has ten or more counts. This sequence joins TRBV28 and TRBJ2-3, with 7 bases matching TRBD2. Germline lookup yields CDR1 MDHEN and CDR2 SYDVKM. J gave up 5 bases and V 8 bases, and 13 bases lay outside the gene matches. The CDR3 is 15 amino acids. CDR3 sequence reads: CASVHAGEGLDTQYF. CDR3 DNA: TGTGCCAGCGTTCACGCGGGAGAAGGGTTAGATACGCAGTATTTT.

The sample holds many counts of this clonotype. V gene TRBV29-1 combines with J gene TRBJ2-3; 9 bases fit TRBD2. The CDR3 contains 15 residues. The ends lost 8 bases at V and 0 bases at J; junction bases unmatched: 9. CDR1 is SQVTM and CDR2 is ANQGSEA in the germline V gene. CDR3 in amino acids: CSITGGLASTDTQYF. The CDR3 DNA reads TGCAGCATTACGGGGGGACTAGCCAGCACAGATACGCAGTATTTT.

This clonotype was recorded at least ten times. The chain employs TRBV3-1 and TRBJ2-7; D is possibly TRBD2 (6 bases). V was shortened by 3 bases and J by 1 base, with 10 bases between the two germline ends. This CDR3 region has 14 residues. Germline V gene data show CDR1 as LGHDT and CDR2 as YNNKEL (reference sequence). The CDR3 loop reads CASSQGRGSYEQYF. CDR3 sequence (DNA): TGTGCCAGCAGCCAGGGGCGGGGTTCCTACGAGCAGTACTTC.

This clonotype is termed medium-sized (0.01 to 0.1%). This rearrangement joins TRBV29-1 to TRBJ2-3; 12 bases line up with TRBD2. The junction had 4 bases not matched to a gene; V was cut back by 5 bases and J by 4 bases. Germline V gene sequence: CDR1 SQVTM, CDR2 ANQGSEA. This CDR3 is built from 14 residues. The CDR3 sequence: CSVLGLAGSDTQYF. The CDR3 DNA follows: TGCAGCGTTCTGGGACTAGCGGGTTCAGATACGCAGTATTTT.

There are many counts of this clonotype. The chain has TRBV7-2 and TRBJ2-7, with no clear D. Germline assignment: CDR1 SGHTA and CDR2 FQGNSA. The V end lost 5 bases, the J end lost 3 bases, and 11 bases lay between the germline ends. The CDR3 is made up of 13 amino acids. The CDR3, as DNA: TGTGCCAGCAGCCCAGTCCCCGACTACGAGCAGTACTTC. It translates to CASSPVPDYEQYF.

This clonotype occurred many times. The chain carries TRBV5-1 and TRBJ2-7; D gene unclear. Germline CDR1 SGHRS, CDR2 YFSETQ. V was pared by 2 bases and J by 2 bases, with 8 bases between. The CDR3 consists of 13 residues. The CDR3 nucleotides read TGCGCCAGCAGCTTTGACGGTGCCTACGAGCAGTACTTC. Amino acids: CASSFDGAYEQYF.

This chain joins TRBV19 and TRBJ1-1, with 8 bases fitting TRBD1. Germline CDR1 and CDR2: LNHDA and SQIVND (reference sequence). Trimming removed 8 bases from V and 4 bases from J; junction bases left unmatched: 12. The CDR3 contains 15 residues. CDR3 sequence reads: CASFGGTGRGTEAFF. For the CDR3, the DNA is TGTGCCAGTTTCGGAGGGACAGGTAGGGGCACTGAAGCTTTCTTT.

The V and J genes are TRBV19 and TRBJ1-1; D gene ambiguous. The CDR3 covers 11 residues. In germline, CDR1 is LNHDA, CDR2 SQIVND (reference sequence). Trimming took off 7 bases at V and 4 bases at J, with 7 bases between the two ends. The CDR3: CASTPGTEAFF. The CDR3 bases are TGTGCCAGTACCCCAGGCACTGAAGCTTTCTTT.

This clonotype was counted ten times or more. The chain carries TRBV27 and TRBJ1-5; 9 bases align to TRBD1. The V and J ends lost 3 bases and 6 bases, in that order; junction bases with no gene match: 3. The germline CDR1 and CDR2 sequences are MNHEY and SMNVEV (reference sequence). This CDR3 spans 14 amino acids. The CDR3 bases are TGTGCCAGCAGTTTGGGACAGGGTGTTCAGCCCCAGCATTTT. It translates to CASSLGQGVQPQHF.

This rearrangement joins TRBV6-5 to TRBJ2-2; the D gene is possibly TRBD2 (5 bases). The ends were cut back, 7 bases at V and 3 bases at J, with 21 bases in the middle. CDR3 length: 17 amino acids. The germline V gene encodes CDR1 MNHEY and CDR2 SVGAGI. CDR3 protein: CASTAVRENLDTGELFF. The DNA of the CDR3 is TGTGCCAGCACGGCGGTGAGGGAGAATCTGGACACCGGGGAGCTGTTTTTT.